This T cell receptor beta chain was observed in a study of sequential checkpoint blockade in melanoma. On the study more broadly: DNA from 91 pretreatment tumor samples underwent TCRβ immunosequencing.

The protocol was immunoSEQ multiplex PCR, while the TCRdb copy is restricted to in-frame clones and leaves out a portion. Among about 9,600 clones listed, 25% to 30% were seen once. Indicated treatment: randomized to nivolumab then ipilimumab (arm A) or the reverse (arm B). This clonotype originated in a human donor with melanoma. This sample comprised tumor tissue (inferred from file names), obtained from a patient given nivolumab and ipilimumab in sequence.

The CDR3 region has the DNA TGCGCCAGCAGCTATACAGGCGGCGGCGATGGCTACACCTTC. Protein product: CASSYTGGGDGYTF. The V and J genes are TRBV5-1 and TRBJ1-2; D may be TRBD1 (5 bases). Deletions cut 3 bases from V and 6 bases from J, with 15 bases between. Germline-derived CDR1 and CDR2 are SGHRS and YFSETQ. The CDR3 runs 14 residues.